The 2 T cell receptor beta chains below come from one sample, sequenced in a study of blood T cell repertoires in COVID-19. Using immunoSEQ multiplex PCR, the repertoire was profiled, and TCRdb retains in-frame clones only, with some absent. The sample consists of just over 300,000 clones, around 86% of them appearing once. The specimen sequenced was PBMCs or T cells enriched from blood (not recorded which). Source of these receptors: a young man who had recovered from COVID-19.

This chain links TRBV5-6 with TRBJ2-7, with TRBD2 as a possible D gene (7 bases). This CDR3 is 16 amino acids long. Germline CDR1 and CDR2: SGHDT and YYEEEE. The V and J ends lost 1 base and 2 bases respectively, with 16 bases between them. The CDR3 DNA follows: TGTGCCAGCAGCTTGTGGGGGCGGCTAGCGGCCTACGAGCAGTACTTC. Its protein product is CASSLWGRLAAYEQYF.

The rearrangement uses TRBV19 and TRBJ1-2; D gene unclear. The germline gives CDR1 LNHDA, CDR2 SQIVND (reference sequence). This CDR3 is built from 9 residues. Trimming took off 9 bases at V and 6 bases at J, with 5 bases between the two ends. The CDR3 DNA reads TGTGCCAGCGGAGATGGCTACACCTTC. This encodes CASGDGYTF.